These 4 T cell receptor beta chains share one sample of origin, sequenced in a study of CD8 T cells in ankylosing spondylitis. Each CDR3 protein is one row after TCRdb ran MiXCR on the 5' RACE reads. The table lists roughly 140,000 distinct CDR3 sequences, around two fifths of them singletons. Sequencing input: synovial fluid, either unsorted or a sorted T cell fraction (not recorded which). All receptors come from a male donor with ankylosing spondylitis.

The chain joins TRBV2 to TRBJ1-4; TRBD1 matches at 8 bases. Germline V gene lookup returns CDR1 SNHLY and CDR2 FYNNEI. The CDR3 is 18 residues long. The trim removed 1 base at V and 2 bases at J, leaving 9 bases unmatched. The CDR3 bases are TGTGCCAGCAGTGAAGAAGAGACTAGACAGGGGACTAATGAAAAACTGTTTTTT. Its protein product is CASSEEETRQGTNEKLFF.

This clonotype has only a few counts. The rearrangement links TRBV9 to TRBJ2-7; possibly TRBD1 for D (5 bases). The CDR3 extends over 15 amino acids. Between the trimmed V and J ends, which lost 2 bases and 4 bases, there was a span of 16 bases. In germline, CDR1 is SGDLS, CDR2 YYNGEE. The CDR3 reads CASSVSQGVEYEQYF. The CDR3 region has the DNA TGTGCCAGCAGCGTGAGCCAAGGGGTGGAATACGAGCAGTACTTC. Together with reference TRBV9 and TRBJ2-7, the CDR3 gives the full variable domain: DSGVTQTPKHLITATGQRVTLRCSPRSGDLSVYWYQQSLDQGLQFLIQYYNGEERAKGNILERFSAQQFPDLHSELNLSSLELGDSALYFCASSVSQGVEYEQYFGPGTRLTVT.

The rearrangement uses TRBV15 and TRBJ1-6; tentative D call: TRBD1 (6 bases). Deletions cut 7 bases from V and 3 bases from J, with 19 bases between. CDR3 size: 17 residues. CDR1 and CDR2 (germline): LNHNV, YYDKDF (reference sequence). CDR3 sequence reads: CATTNQKGDFYNSPLHF. The CDR3 DNA follows: TGTGCCACCACTAACCAGAAGGGGGACTTCTATAATTCACCCCTCCACTTT.

This chain joins TRBV5-1 and TRBJ2-3; tentative D call: TRBD1 (5 bases). The CDR3 is made up of 15 amino acids. The germline V and J ends were trimmed by 4 bases and 0 bases, with 12 bases remaining between them. Germline loops: CDR1 SGHRS, CDR2 YFSETQ. The DNA of the CDR3 is TGCGCCAGCAGCCAAGGGGCGGTAAGCACAGATACGCAGTATTTT. Translated: CASSQGAVSTDTQYF.